The TCR beta chain under discussion was sequenced for a study of blood T cells in healthy people across ages. Every participating donor contributed roughly 11 milliliters of peripheral blood through a draw. This clonotype was observed a few times. Primers used in a second PCR of roughly 6 to 12 cycles were a sample-barcoded 5' primer and a J-beta primer mix. All samples yielded 2.5 million or more CDR3-containing paired-end reads. TCRdb reanalysed the 5' RACE reads using MiXCR and keeps one entry per CDR3 protein. The repertoire holds more than 1 million distinct CDR3 sequences, with 35% to 55% as singletons. Germline V CDR1 and CDR2: SQVTM, ANQGSEA. This CDR3 region has 13 residues.

The clonotype comes from a woman aged 60-70 years in good health. This rearrangement joins TRBV29-1 to TRBJ2-5; 9 bases align to TRBD2. The better agreement between TRBJ2-7 and the DNA end casts doubt on the J call. The sample consisted of blood. In DNA, the CDR3 is TGCAGCGTTTTAGCGGGAGCCAGCTACGAGCAGTACTTC. Residues: CSVLAGASYEQYF.